The 29 T cell receptor beta chains below were found in one sample sequenced in a study of T cells expressing NK-cell markers. Reprocessing the 5' RACE reads, TCRdb reports a single entry for every CDR3 protein and omits DNA. Reported are some 500,000 distinct CDR3 sequences; the ten largest clones contain 1.4%. The sample was blood T cells: a sorted CD56 or NKG2C T cell subset, CD4+ or CD8+ T cells, or bulk PBMC T cells (not recorded which). These TCRs come from a woman between 50 and 59 years old in good health.

The chain couples TRBV5-6 to TRBJ2-1; no DNA is available, so the TRBD2 call from TCRdb remains unchecked. The length of the CDR3 is 18 residues. Looked up from germline, CDR1 is SGHDT and CDR2 is YYEEEE. The chain's CDR3 is CASSLPPAVVLSDNEQFF. Together with reference TRBV5-6 and TRBJ2-1, the CDR3 gives the full variable domain: DAGVTQSPTHLIKTRGQQVTLRCSPKSGHDTVSWYQQALGQGPQFIFQYYEEEERQRGNFPDRFSGHQFPNYSSELNVNALLLGDSALYLCASSLPPAVVLSDNEQFFGPGTRLTVL.

The chain combines TRBV20-1 with TRBJ2-1; TCRdb calls TRBD2, which cannot be checked without DNA. The CDR3 length is 14 residues. The V gene's germline CDR1 is DFQATT and CDR2 SNEGSKA (reference sequence). The CDR3 here is CSAKLAGPTDEQFF.

The chain recombines TRBV12-3 or TRBV12-4 with TRBJ1-2; TCRdb gives TRBD1 as the D gene, but with no DNA this cannot be confirmed. This CDR3 is built from 15 residues. The CDR3 reads CASSPGQGALGGYTF.

The CDR3: CASSGYRGETQYF. The rearrangement uses TRBV6-1 and TRBJ2-5; TCRdb gives TRBD1 as the D gene, but with no DNA this cannot be confirmed. The CDR3 runs 13 residues. CDR1 MNHNS and CDR2 SASEGT come from the germline V gene.

The chain couples TRBV2 to TRBJ1-2; there is no DNA to check the TCRdb D call of TRBD1. Germline CDR1 is SNHLY and CDR2 is FYNNEI. The CDR3 sequence is 13 residues long. CDR3 sequence reads: CASRQGGYGGYTF.

The CDR3 loop reads CASSVSVNTEAFF. The chain uses TRBV9 and TRBJ1-1. The CDR3 spans 13 residues. The germline CDR1 and CDR2 sequences are SGDLS and YYNGEE.

CDR3 amino acids: CASSWTQRSTYNEQFF. This chain uses TRBV5-5 with TRBJ2-1. The CDR3 sequence is 16 residues long. The germline V gene has CDR1 SGHKS and CDR2 YYEKEE (reference sequence).

This chain joins TRBV10-3 and TRBJ2-1. The CDR3 runs 15 residues. Germline V gene data show CDR1 as ENHRY and CDR2 as SYGVKD. CDR3: CAISESSYKPDEQFF.

The J gene is TRBJ2-3, the V gene TRBV5-1; as DNA is missing, the TRBD1 call by TCRdb cannot be tested. The CDR3 runs 13 residues. CDR1 and CDR2 from the germline V gene are SGHRS and YFSETQ. The CDR3 region is CASSPGLGGTQYF.

The genes are TRBV19 and TRBJ2-1. The CDR3 contains 12 residues. Germline assignment: CDR1 LNHDA and CDR2 SQIVND (reference sequence). This CDR3 reads CASSTRGNEQFF.

The chain uses TRBV4-2 and TRBJ2-1; TCRdb calls TRBD2, which cannot be checked without DNA. Germline-derived CDR1 and CDR2 are LGHNA and YNFKEQ. The CDR3 has 13 residues. The CDR3 sequence: CASSQRPGLGQFF.

This rearrangement joins TRBV6-2 or TRBV6-3 to TRBJ2-5; TCRdb's assignment of TRBD1 cannot be checked, as there is no DNA. The CDR3 totals 15 residues. CDR1 is MNHEY and CDR2 is SVGEGT in the germline V gene. The CDR3 region is CASSNEGQPQETQYF.

The chain recombines TRBV19 with TRBJ1-2. Germline CDR1 LNHDA, CDR2 SQIVND (reference sequence). The CDR3 has 13 amino acids. The CDR3 sequence is CASSIRPNYGYTF.

V usage is TRBV6-2 or TRBV6-3 and J usage is TRBJ2-5; with no DNA, the TCRdb D assignment of TRBD1 cannot be verified. The CDR3 spans 14 residues. Germline V CDR1 and CDR2: MNHEY, SVGEGT. CDR3 sequence reads: CASSYRDRAETQYF.

This chain joins TRBV9 and TRBJ2-7; TCRdb lists TRBD1, though no DNA is available to test this call. The V gene's germline CDR1 is SGDLS and CDR2 YYNGEE. The CDR3 spans 15 residues. The CDR3 protein is CASSPQDGGYYEQYF. Full variable domain (remainder filled in from reference TRBV9 and TRBJ2-7): DSGVTQTPKHLITATGQRVTLRCSPRSGDLSVYWYQQSLDQGLQFLIQYYNGEERAKGNILERFSAQQFPDLHSELNLSSLELGDSALYFCASSPQDGGYYEQYFGPGTRLTVT.

The chain uses TRBV7-3 and TRBJ2-7; the TCRdb D gene call, TRBD2, has no DNA to confirm it. CDR1 and CDR2 (germline): SGHTA, FQGTGA. The CDR3 runs 13 residues. CDR3 sequence: CASSDAGVDEQYF.

The genes are TRBV6-1 and TRBJ2-4; TCRdb reports TRBD2, a call that lacks DNA to check it against. Looked up from germline, CDR1 is MNHNS and CDR2 is SASEGT. The CDR3 extends over 14 amino acids. Here the CDR3 reads CASSEAGLVNIQYF.

This chain uses TRBV5-6 with TRBJ2-3; TCRdb calls TRBD2, which cannot be checked without DNA. Germline CDR1 SGHDT, CDR2 YYEEEE. CDR3 length equals 17 residues. The chain's CDR3 is CASSSTRTRSKTDTQYF.

The chain links TRBV11-2 to TRBJ2-1; TCRdb picks TRBD2, but there is no DNA to check that call. Germline V gene data show CDR1 as SGHAT and CDR2 as FQNNGV. CDR3 length: 17 residues. The CDR3 sequence: CASTSLRRSGRPDEQFF.

The chain is built from TRBV24-1 and TRBJ2-1; TCRdb gives TRBD2 as the D gene, but with no DNA this cannot be confirmed. Germline lookup yields CDR1 KGHDR and CDR2 SFDVKD. CDR3 length equals 17 residues. The CDR3 loop is CATSDSSGRGLNNEQFF.

The chain carries TRBV7-8 and TRBJ2-1; lacking DNA, the TRBD1 call made by TCRdb goes unchecked. The germline gives CDR1 SGHVS, CDR2 FQNEAQ. CDR3 length: 14 residues. Here the CDR3 reads CASSLGDRENEQFF.

This chain uses TRBV14 with TRBJ1-2; the D call from TCRdb, TRBD1, cannot be confirmed without DNA. The V gene's germline CDR1 is SGHDN and CDR2 FVKESK. CDR3 length: 15 residues. The CDR3 reads CASSTTGLGYYGYTF.

The rearrangement uses TRBV12-3 or TRBV12-4 and TRBJ1-1; TCRdb gives TRBD1 as the D gene, but with no DNA this cannot be confirmed. The CDR3 totals 15 residues. The CDR3 region is CASSQPPQANTEAFF.

The CDR3 sequence is CASKDSFYNEQFF. V and J are TRBV5-1 and TRBJ2-1; the TCRdb D gene call, TRBD2, has no DNA to confirm it. Per the germline V gene, CDR1 is SGHRS and CDR2 is YFSETQ. This CDR3 has 13 residues.

The chain combines TRBV7-2 with TRBJ2-6; as DNA is missing, the TRBD1 call by TCRdb cannot be tested. The germline V gene has CDR1 SGHTA and CDR2 FQGNSA. This CDR3 has 16 amino acids. This chain's CDR3 is CASSSQRGRGANVLTF.

The chain combines TRBV18 with TRBJ2-5; the D gene TCRdb calls, TRBD1, cannot be checked with no DNA. Germline values: CDR1 KGHSH, CDR2 LQKENI. The CDR3 has 15 amino acids. The CDR3 loop reads CASSPRPQGRETQYF.

CDR3 sequence reads: CATSDARGRTNEKLFF. This rearrangement joins TRBV24-1 to TRBJ1-4; without DNA, the TCRdb call of TRBD1 cannot be checked. Germline CDR1 is KGHDR and CDR2 is SFDVKD. The CDR3 extends over 16 amino acids.

The V and J genes are TRBV2 and TRBJ2-5; the D call of TRBD2 rests on TCRdb alone, since no DNA is present to check it. This CDR3 region has 13 residues. Germline values: CDR1 SNHLY, CDR2 FYNNEI. CDR3 in amino acids: CASRDVGGPTQYF.

The genes are TRBV7-2 and TRBJ2-1; TCRdb's assignment of TRBD2 cannot be checked, as there is no DNA. Germline lookup yields CDR1 SGHTA and CDR2 FQGNSA. CDR3 length: 15 residues. The CDR3 here is CASRLAAASYNEQFF.